This TCR beta chain originates from a study of T cell responses to AZD1222 COVID-19 vaccine. Sequencing was performed with immunoSEQ multiplex PCR; in TCRdb, only in-frame clones are kept and a portion is missing. The repertoire has around 140,000 clones, approximately 95% of them found once; the top ten carry less than 1%. The CDR3 sequence is 15 residues long. CDR1 SEHNR and CDR2 FQNEAQ come from the germline V gene (reference sequence). J gave up 0 bases and V 6 bases, and 4 bases lay outside the gene matches. Study-wide results and caveats: Spike-wide vaccine-associated CD4 TCRs dominated at 160-218 and 743-854. At study baseline, merely about 6 AZD1222 recipients were seropositive. Variant regions that are unmutated are reportedly the target of nearly half of spike-specific TCRs. Increased Spike-specific TCR breadth and depth were observed after two AZD1222 doses.

Details on this clone: The antigen is not known.

The gene calls are TRBV7-9 and TRBJ2-3; 9 bases are a match to TRBD2. This TCR was recovered from an adult in good health. Source: peripheral blood, taken on day 0 of MenACWY control vaccination. DNA for the CDR3: TGTGCCAGCAGGGGTAGCGGGAGTAGCACAGATACGCAGTATTTT. Amino acids: CASRGSGSSTDTQYF.